The entry below describes one T cell receptor beta chain. The data were obtained in a study of T-cell reconstitution after alpha-beta-depleted transplantation in children. Unique molecular identifiers tagged the TCRbeta library. TCRdb itself ran the PCR reads through MiXCR, one entry per CDR3 protein. In the table there are around 410,000 distinct CDR3 sequences, approximately 11% of which are singletons. The CDR3 extends over 17 amino acids. CDR1 is DFQATT and CDR2 is SNEGSKA in the germline V gene (reference sequence). The V and J ends lost 0 bases and 0 bases, in that order; junction bases with no gene match: 11.

The chain combines TRBV20-1 with TRBJ2-7, with 7 bases that match TRBD2. Sequencing was performed on PBMCs from the stem cell graft donor, taken from the stem cell graft. This clonotype was sampled from a human donor who donated a stem cell graft to a child with acute myeloid leukemia. The CDR3 reads CSARDFDSSGFSYEQYF. For the CDR3, the DNA is TGCAGTGCTAGAGATTTTGATTCTAGCGGATTCTCCTACGAGCAGTACTTC.